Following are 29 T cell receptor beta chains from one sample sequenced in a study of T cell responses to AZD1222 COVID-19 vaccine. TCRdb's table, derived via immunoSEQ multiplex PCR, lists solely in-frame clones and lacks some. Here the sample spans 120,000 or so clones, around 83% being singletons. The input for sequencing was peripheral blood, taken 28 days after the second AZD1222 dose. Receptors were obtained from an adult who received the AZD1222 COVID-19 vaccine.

CDR3 bases: TGTGCCAGCAGCTTGGCCTACAGGGCGCACGAGCAGTACTTC. Protein sequence: CASSLAYRAHEQYF. V gene TRBV5-4 combines with J gene TRBJ2-7; D perhaps matches TRBD1 (6 bases). The CDR3 spans 14 residues. V was clipped by 0 bases and J by 5 bases, with 12 bases between them. Per the germline V gene, CDR1 is SGHNT and CDR2 is YYREEE (reference sequence).

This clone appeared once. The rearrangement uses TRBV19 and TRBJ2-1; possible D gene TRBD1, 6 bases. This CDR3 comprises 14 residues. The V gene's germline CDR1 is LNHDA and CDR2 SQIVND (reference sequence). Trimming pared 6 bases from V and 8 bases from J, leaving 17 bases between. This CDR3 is CASSLLRGGHEQFF. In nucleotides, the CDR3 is TGTGCCAGTAGCCTTTTGCGTGGGGGCCATGAGCAGTTCTTC.

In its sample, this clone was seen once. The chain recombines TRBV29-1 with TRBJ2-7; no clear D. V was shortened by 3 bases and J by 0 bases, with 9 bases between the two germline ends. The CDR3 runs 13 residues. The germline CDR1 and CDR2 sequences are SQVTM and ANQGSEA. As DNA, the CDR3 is TGCAGCGTTGACATGGGAAACTCCTACGAGCAGTACTTC. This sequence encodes CSVDMGNSYEQYF.

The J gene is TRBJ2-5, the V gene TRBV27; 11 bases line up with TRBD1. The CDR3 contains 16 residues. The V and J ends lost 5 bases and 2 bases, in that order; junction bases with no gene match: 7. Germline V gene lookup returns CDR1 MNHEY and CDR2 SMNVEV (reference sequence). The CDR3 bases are TGTGCCAGCAGTATCCGGTGGGACAGGGGGCAAGAGACCCAGTACTTC. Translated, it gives CASSIRWDRGQETQYF.

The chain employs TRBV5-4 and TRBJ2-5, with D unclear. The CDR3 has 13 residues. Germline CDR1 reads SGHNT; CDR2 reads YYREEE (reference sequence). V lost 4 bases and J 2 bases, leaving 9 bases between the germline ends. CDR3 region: CASSLTNQETQYF. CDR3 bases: TGTGCCAGCAGCCTAACAAATCAAGAGACCCAGTACTTC. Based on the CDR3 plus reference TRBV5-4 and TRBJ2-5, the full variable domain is ETGVTQSPTHLIKTRGQQVTLRCSSQSGHNTVSWYQQALGQGPQFIFQYYREEENGRGNFPPRFSGLQFPNYSSELNVNALELDDSALYLCASSLTNQETQYFGPGTRLLVL.

CDR3 protein: CASSQGRGLYNEQFF. The CDR3 DNA follows: TGCGCCAGCAGCCAAGGACGGGGGCTTTACAATGAGCAGTTCTTC. The genes are TRBV4-3 and TRBJ2-1, with D tentatively TRBD1 or TRBD2 (6 bases each). Trimming removed 1 base at V and 4 bases at J, with 11 bases between. The length of the CDR3 is 15 residues. The germline CDR1 and CDR2 sequences are LGHNA and YSLEER.

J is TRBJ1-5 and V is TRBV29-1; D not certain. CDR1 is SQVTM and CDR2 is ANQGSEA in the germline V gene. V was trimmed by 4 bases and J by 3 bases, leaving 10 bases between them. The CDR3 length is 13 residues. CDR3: CSVGPSLNQPQHF. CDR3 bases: TGCAGCGTTGGGCCTTCACTCAATCAGCCCCAGCATTTT. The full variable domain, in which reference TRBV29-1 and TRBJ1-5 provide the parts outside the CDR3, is SAVISQKPSRDICQRGTSLTIQCQVDSQVTMMFWYRQQPGQSLTLIATANQGSEATYESGFVIDKFPISRPNLTFSTLTVSNMSPEDSSIYLCSVGPSLNQPQHFGDGTRLSIL.

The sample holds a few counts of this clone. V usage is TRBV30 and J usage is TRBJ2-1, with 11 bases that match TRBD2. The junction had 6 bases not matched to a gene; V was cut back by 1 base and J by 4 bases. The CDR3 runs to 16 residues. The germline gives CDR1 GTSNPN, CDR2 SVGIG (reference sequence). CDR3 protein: CAWSDPGTSGYNEQFF. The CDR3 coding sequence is TGTGCCTGGAGTGACCCCGGGACTAGCGGTTACAATGAGCAGTTCTTC.

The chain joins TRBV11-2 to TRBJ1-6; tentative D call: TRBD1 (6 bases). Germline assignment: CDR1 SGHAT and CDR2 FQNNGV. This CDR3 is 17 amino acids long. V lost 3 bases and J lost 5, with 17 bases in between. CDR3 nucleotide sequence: TGTGCCAGCAGCTTGTATTTCGGGGGCGCGAATAATTCACCCCTCCACTTT. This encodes CASSLYFGGANNSPLHF.

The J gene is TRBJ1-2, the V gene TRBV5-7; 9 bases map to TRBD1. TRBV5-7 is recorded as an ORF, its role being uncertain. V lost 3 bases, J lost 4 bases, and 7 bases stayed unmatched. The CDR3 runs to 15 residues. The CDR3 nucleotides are TGTGCCAGCAGCTGGAGACAGGGGGTGTGCTATGGCTACACCTTC. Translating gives CASSWRQGVCYGYTF.

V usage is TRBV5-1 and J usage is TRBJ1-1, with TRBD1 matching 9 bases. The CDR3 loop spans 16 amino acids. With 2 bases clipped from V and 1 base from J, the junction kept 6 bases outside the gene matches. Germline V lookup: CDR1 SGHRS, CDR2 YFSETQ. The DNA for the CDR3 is TGCGCCAGCAGCTTTAGTATGACAGGGGGGAACACTGAAGCTTTCTTT. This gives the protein CASSFSMTGGNTEAFF. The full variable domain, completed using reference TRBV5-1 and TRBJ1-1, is KAGVTQTPRYLIKTRGQQVTLSCSPISGHRSVSWYQQTPGQGLQFLFEYFSETQRNKGNFPGRFSGRQFSNSRSEMNVSTLELGDSALYLCASSFSMTGGNTEAFFGQGTRLTVV.

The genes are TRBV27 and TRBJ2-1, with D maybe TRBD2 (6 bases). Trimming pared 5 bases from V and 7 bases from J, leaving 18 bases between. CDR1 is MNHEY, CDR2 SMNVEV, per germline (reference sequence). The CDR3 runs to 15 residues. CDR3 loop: CASSPGLTSLNEQFF. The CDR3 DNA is TGTGCCAGCAGTCCGGGACTTACTTCCCTGAATGAGCAGTTCTTC.

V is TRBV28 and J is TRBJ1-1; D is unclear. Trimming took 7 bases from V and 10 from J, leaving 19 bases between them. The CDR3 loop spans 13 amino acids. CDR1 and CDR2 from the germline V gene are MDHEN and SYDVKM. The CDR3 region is CASTEVPRKGAFF. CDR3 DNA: TGTGCCAGCACCGAAGTCCCCCGGAAGGGAGCTTTCTTT.

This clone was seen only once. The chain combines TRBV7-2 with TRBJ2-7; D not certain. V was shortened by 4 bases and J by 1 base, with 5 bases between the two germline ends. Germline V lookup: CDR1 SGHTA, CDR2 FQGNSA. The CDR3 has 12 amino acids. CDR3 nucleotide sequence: TGTGCCAGCAGCTCCTTTTCCTACGAGCAGTACTTC. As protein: CASSSFSYEQYF. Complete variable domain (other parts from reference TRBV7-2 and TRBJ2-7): GAGVSQSPSNKVTEKGKDVELRCDPISGHTALYWYRQSLGQGLEFLIYFQGNSAPDKSGLPSDRFSAERTGGSVSTLTIQRTQQEDSAVYLCASSSFSYEQYFGPGTRLTVT.

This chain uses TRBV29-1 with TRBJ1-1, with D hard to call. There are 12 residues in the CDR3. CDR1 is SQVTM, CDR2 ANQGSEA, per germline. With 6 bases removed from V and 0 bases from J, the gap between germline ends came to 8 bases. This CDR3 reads CSVENLNTEAFF. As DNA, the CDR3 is TGCAGCGTGGAAAATTTGAACACTGAAGCTTTCTTT.

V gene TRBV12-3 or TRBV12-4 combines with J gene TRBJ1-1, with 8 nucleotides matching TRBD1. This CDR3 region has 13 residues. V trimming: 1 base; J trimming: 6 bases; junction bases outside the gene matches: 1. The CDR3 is CASSLEQGAEAFF. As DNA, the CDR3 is TGTGCCAGCAGTTTAGAACAGGGGGCTGAAGCTTTCTTT.

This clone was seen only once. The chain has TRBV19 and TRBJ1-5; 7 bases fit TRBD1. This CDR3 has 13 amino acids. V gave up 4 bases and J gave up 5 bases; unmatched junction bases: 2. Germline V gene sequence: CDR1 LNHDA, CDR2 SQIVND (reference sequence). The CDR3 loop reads CASSRQGDQPQHF. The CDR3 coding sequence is TGTGCCAGTAGTAGACAGGGAGATCAGCCCCAGCATTTT.

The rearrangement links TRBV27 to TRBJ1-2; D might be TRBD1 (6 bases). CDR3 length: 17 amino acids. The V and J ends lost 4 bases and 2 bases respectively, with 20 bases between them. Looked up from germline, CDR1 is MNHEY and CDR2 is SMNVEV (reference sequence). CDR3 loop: CASSSSGAQHQNYGYTF. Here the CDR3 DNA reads TGTGCCAGCAGTTCCTCGGGGGCACAGCATCAAAACTATGGCTACACCTTC.

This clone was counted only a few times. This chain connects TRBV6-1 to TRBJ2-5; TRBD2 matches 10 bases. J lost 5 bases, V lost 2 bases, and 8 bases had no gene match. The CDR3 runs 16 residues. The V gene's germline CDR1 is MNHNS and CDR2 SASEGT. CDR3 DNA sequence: TGTGCCAGCAGTGAACTAGCGGGGGAGGGCGAGGAGACCCAGTACTTC. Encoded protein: CASSELAGEGEETQYF.

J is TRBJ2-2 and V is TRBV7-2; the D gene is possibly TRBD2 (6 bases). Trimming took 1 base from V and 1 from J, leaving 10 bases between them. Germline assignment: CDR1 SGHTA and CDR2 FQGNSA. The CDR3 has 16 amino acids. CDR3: CASSLVPAGNTGELFF. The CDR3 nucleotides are TGTGCCAGCAGCTTAGTGCCAGCGGGGAACACCGGGGAGCTGTTTTTT.

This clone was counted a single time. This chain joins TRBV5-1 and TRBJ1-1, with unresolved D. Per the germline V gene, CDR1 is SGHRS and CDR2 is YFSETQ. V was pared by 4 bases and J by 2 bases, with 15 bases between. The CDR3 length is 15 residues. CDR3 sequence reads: CASSARTAGNTEAFF. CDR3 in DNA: TGCGCCAGCAGCGCCAGGACCGCGGGAAACACTGAAGCTTTCTTT.

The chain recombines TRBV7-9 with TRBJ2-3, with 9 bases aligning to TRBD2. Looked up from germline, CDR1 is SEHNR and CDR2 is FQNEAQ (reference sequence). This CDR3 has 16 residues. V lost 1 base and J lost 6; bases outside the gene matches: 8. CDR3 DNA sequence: TGTGCCAGCAGCTTAGTGTCTAGCGGGACTCCGGATACGCAGTATTTT. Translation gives CASSLVSSGTPDTQYF.

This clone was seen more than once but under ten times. The CDR3 sequence is CASTRSDRGISQPQHF. The DNA of the CDR3 is TGTGCCAGTACTCGCTCGGACAGGGGTATTAGTCAGCCCCAGCATTTT. The chain recombines TRBV19 with TRBJ1-5; 9 nucleotides line up with TRBD1. Germline CDR1 and CDR2: LNHDA and SQIVND (reference sequence). The CDR3 runs to 16 residues. The V gene end was trimmed by 7 bases and the J gene end by 6 bases; junction bases not matched to a gene: 13.

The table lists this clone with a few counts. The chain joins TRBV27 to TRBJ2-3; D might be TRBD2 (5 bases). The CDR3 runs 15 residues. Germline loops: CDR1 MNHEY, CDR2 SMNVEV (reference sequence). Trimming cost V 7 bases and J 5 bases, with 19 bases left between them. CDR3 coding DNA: TGTGCCAGCATGCGGGCCGCCGGGCAAGTAGATACGCAGTATTTT. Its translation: CASMRAAGQVDTQYF.

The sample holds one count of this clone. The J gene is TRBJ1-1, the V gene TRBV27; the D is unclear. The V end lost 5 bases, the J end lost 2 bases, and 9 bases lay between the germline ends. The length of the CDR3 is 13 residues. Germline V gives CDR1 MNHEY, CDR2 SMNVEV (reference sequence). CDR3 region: CASSSRTNTEAFF. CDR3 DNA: TGTGCCAGCAGTAGCAGAACTAACACTGAAGCTTTCTTT.

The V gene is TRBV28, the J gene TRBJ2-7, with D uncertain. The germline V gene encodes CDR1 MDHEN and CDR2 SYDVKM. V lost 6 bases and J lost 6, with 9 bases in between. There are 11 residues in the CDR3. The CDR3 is CASSPKGEQYF. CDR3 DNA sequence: TGTGCCAGCAGCCCAAAAGGCGAGCAGTACTTC. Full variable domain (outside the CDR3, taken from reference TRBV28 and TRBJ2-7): DVKVTQSSRYLVKRTGEKVFLECVQDMDHENMFWYRQDPGLGLRLIYFSYDVKMKEKGDIPEGYSVSREKKERFSLILESASTNQTSMYLCASSPKGEQYFGPGTRLTVT.

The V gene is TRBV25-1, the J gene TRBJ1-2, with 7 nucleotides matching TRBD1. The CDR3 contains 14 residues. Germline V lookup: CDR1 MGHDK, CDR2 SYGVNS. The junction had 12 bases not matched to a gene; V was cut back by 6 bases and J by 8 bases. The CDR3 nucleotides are TGTGCCAGCAGCCGAGCACAGGGGCGAGAGGGCTACACCTTC. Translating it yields CASSRAQGREGYTF.

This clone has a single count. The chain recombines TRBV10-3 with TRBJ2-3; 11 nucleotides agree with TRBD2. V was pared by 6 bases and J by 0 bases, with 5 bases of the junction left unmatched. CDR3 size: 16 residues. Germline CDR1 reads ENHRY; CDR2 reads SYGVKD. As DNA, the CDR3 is TGTGCCATCAGCACTAGCGGGAGTCCTAGCACAGATACGCAGTATTTT. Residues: CAISTSGSPSTDTQYF.

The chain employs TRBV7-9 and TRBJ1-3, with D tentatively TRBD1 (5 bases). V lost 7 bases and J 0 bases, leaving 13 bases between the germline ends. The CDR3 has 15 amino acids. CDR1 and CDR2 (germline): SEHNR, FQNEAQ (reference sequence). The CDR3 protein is CASTTDSGSGNTIYF. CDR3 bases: TGTGCCAGCACCACTGACAGTGGCTCTGGAAACACCATATATTTT.